This T cell receptor beta chain was captured in a study of blood T cell repertoires in COVID-19. Across the whole study: The United States, Italy and Spain supplied acute and convalescent COVID-19 samples. Sample material is recorded as cDNA or gDNA derived from T cells, B-cell-depleted T cells, or PBMCs.

Seattle's cohort entered during active infection and was followed longitudinally. The method was immunoSEQ multiplex PCR; TCRdb's version includes in-frame clones alone and lacks a portion of them. The sample records 60,000 to 70,000 clones, around 86% being singletons. With 3 bases clipped from V and 7 bases from J, the junction kept 3 bases outside the gene matches. CDR3 size: 13 residues. Germline CDR1 and CDR2: LNHDA and SQIVND (reference sequence). This chain uses TRBV19 with TRBJ1-1, with 9 positions matching TRBD1. This TCR was sampled from a man aged 40-49 years with COVID-19, enrolled during active disease. The sequenced sample was peripheral blood. The CDR3 is CASSMDRGYEAFF. The CDR3 region has the DNA TGTGCCAGTAGTATGGACAGGGGCTATGAAGCTTTCTTT.